This entry is about one TCR beta chain. CDR1 and CDR2 (germline): SGHVS, FQNEAQ. V gave up 6 bases and J gave up 3 bases, with 14 bases separating them. CDR3 length equals 14 residues. This sample is drawn from a study of blood T cell repertoires in COVID-19. This table comes from immunoSEQ multiplex PCR, and its TCRdb copy is limited to in-frame clones, with some not included. In the table there are over 250,000 clones, roughly nine tenths of which are singletons. The source is a man aged 55 to 69 who had recovered from COVID-19. The specimen sequenced was PBMCs or T cells enriched from blood (not recorded which). The chain links TRBV7-8 to TRBJ1-1, with a tentative D call TRBD1 (5 bases). The CDR3 loop reads CASRRDQRDTEAFF. Here the CDR3 DNA reads TGTGCCAGCAGACGGGACCAGCGGGACACTGAAGCTTTCTTT.